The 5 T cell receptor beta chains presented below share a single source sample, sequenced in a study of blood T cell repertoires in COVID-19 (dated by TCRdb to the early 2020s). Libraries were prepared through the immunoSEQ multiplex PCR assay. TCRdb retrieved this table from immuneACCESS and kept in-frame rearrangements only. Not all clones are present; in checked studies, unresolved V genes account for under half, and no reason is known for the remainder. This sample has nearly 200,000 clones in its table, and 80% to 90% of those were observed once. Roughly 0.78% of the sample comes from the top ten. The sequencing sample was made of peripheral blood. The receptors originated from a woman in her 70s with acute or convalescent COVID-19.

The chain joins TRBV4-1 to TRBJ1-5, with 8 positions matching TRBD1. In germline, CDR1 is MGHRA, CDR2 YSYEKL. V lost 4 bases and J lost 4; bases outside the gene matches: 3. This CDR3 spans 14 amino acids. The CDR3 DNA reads TGCGCCAGCAGCCTAGGACAGGGTAATCAGCCCCAGCATTTT. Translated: CASSLGQGNQPQHF.

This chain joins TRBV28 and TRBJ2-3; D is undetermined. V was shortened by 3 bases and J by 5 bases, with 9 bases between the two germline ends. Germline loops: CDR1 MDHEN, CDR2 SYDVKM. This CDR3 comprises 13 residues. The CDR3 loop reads CASSFPPKDTQYF. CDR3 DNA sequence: TGTGCCAGCAGTTTCCCCCCAAAAGATACGCAGTATTTT.

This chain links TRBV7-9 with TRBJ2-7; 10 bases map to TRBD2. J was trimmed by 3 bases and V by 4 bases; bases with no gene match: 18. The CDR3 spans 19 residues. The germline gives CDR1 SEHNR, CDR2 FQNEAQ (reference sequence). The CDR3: CASSSAAGGTFLGLYEQYF. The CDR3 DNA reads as TGTGCCAGCAGCTCGGCAGCGGGAGGGACGTTTTTAGGGCTCTACGAGCAGTACTTC.

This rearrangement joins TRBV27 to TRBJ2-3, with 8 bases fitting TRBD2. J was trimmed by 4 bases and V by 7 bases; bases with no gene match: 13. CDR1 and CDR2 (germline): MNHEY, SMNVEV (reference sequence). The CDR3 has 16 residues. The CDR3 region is CASKAGGPTSSDTQYF. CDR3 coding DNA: TGTGCCAGCAAGGCGGGGGGTCCAACAAGCTCAGATACGCAGTATTTT.

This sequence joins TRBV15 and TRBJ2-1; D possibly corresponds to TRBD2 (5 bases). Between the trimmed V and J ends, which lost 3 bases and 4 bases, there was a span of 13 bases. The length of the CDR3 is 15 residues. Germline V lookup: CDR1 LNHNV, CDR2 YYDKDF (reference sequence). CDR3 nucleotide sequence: TGTGCCACCAGCAGCCCCACCCGGGGTTACAATGAGCAGTTCTTC. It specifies CATSSPTRGYNEQFF.